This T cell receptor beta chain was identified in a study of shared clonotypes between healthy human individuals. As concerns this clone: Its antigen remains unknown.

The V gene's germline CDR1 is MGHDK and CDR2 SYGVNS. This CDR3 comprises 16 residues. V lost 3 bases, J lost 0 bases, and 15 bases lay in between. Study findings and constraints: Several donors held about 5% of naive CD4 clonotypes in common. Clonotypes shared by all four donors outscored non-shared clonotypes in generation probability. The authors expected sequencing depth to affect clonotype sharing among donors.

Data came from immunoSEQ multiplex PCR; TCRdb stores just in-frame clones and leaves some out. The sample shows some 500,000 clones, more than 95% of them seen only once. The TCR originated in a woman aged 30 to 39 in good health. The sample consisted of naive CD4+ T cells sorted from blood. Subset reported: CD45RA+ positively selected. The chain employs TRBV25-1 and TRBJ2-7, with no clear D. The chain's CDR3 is CASSDESRTSSYEQYF. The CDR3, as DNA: TGTGCCAGCAGTGATGAGTCCAGGACCAGCTCCTACGAGCAGTACTTC.